This record covers a single TCR beta chain. Its antigen is not identified. The sample originates from a study of shared clonotypes between healthy human individuals. Overall study results and limits: Rarefaction revealed incomplete sorted-subset sequencing despite large depth.

Division of CD4+ cells produced a CD45RA+ naive subset and a CD45RA-negative memory subset. Germline-derived CDR1 and CDR2 are SNHLY and FYNNEI. The CDR3 length is 12 residues. V was clipped by 2 bases and J by 12 bases; unmatched bases: 4. The data were produced by immunoSEQ multiplex PCR, yet TCRdb's version contains in-frame clones alone and is incomplete. The sample lists 2,100,000 or so clones, roughly 95% occurring once. Sequencing used naive CD4+ T cells sorted from blood. Subset: CD45RA+ positively selected. The sequence came from a man between 18 and 29 years old in good health. The chain carries TRBV2 and TRBJ1-5; 7 bases are a match to TRBD1. CDR3 loop: CASSERRDSQHF. CDR3 nucleotides: TGTGCCAGCAGTGAAAGGAGGGACAGCCAGCATTTT.